This T cell receptor (beta chain) stems from a study of OX40 agonist ivuxolimab in advanced cancers. Turning to the study itself: Ivuxolimab, an agonistic anti-OX40 (CD134) antibody, was given to patients. Three patients got partial responses; one had hepatocellular carcinoma and two had cutaneous melanoma.

Generated by immunoSEQ multiplex PCR, the TCRdb table keeps only in-frame clones and is missing some. The sample contains tens of thousands of clones, approximately 93% of which appear only once. Study outcomes and limitations: Expanded peripheral T-cell antigen specificity went undetermined.

No patient had autoimmune disease or received systemic immunosuppression. In the case of this clone: Its antigen is unidentified.

The receptor comes from an adult with an advanced solid tumor such as melanoma, head and neck, liver or kidney cancer. The input for sequencing was CD4+ or CD8+ T cells sorted from blood, taken in a trial of the OX40 agonist ivuxolimab.

Written as DNA, the CDR3 is TGCGCCAGCAGCCCCCTAGCGGCTAACACCGGGGAGCTGTTTTTT. This translates into CASSPLAANTGELFF. The rearrangement links TRBV5-1 to TRBJ2-2; 7 positions match TRBD2. The germline gives CDR1 SGHRS, CDR2 YFSETQ. The CDR3 sequence is 15 residues long. Trimming at V came to 4 bases and at J to 2 bases, leaving 5 bases not matched to a gene.